What follows describes a single T cell receptor (beta chain). Its antigen specificity is not known. No base qualities exist here, and no much larger clone lies one base off it. The trial excluded patients who had a history of autoimmune disease or were on systemic immunosuppression. Peripheral blood for TCR sequencing was drawn from every dose cohort at baseline, at cycle 4 day 1 and at cycle 7 day 1. The samples were taken from a phase I, first-in-human, multicenter, open-label dose-escalation trial of ivuxolimab. The trial enrolled adults with locally advanced or metastatic head and neck squamous cell, hepatocellular, melanoma or renal cell carcinoma. CD4+ and CD8+ T cells were sorted separately from peripheral blood before TCR sequencing. This sample is part of a study of OX40 agonist ivuxolimab in advanced cancers. With regard to the full study: Ivuxolimab, which targeted the costimulatory receptor OX40 (CD134), was an agonistic, fully human IgG2 monoclonal antibody. In the dose-escalation cohort, approximately 80% of patients were male, and the mean age was 60 years with a range of roughly 20 to 79. The point of sequencing TCRbeta in the periphery was to test whether ivuxolimab changed TCR sequence diversity and drove clonal T-cell expansion. Of the approximately 54 dose-escalation patients, hepatocellular carcinoma was present in about 20, melanoma in around 15, renal cell carcinoma in 9 and head and neck cancer in 9. Three dose-escalation patients achieved partial responses, one with hepatocellular carcinoma and two with cutaneous melanoma. Prior anti-PD-1, anti-PD-L1 or anti-CTLA-4 therapy was permitted, and about two fifths of dose-escalation patients had received checkpoint inhibitors. Intravenous ivuxolimab was administered to patients every 2 weeks at six dose levels: 0.01, 0.1, 0.3, 1.5, 3 and 10 mg/kg. The paper describes the monotherapy dose-escalation part (N ≈ 52 patients) of the phase I trial of ivuxolimab.

V and J are truncated by 4 bases and 0 bases respectively, leaving an intervening sequence of 13 bases. Measured from the cysteine to the phenylalanine, the CDR3 is 16 residues long. Of all the DNA, just the CDR3 is kept, 48 bases in frame from base 1. CDR1 MNHEY and CDR2 SVGAGI were looked up in the germline V gene. Overall study results and their limits: Antigen specificity was not determined for the clonally expanded peripheral T cells. On average, CD8+ T cells showed more expanded clones than CD4+ T cells after ivuxolimab. Low levels of normalized T-cell clonal expansion were also shown by some nonresponding patients. In partial responders in the 0.1-3.0 mg/kg groups, normalized peripheral clonal expansion was found to be among the lowest, especially among CD8+ T cells. At doses of 0.1 to 3.0 mg/kg, clonal expansion of both CD4+ and CD8+ T cells in blood was seen between baseline and week 6.

For sequencing of the TCRbeta CDR3 region, genomic DNA was extracted from the sorted cells. The immunoSEQ Assay was used for sequencing of TCRbeta CDR3 regions. TCRdb took over this immuneACCESS table, retaining in-frame rearrangements with V and J assigned. Such tables are incomplete; in checked studies, under half of the missing clones stem from an unresolved V gene, and the remainder is unexplained. In all, the sample holds about 58,000 clones, and more than 80% of those were seen once. The ten most abundant clones make up around 0.71% of the sample. This specimen consisted of CD4+ or CD8+ T cells sorted from blood, obtained in a trial of the OX40 agonist ivuxolimab. The V and J segments used are TRBV6-5 and TRBJ1-3; tentative D gene TRBD1, with 5 bases matching. The receptor was isolated from an adult with an advanced solid tumor such as melanoma, head and neck, liver or kidney cancer. This receptor has the CDR3 CASSWGQGSSGNTIYF. The DNA is TGTGCCAGCAGTTGGGGCCAGGGAAGCTCTGGAAACACCATATATTTT.